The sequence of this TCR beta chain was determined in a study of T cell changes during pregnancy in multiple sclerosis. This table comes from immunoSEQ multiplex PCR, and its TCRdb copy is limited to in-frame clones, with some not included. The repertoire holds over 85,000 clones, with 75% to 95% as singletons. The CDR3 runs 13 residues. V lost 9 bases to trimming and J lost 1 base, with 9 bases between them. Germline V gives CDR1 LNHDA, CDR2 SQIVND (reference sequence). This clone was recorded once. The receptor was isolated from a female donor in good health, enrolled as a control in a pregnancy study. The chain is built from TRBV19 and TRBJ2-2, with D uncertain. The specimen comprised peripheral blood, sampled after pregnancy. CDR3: CASRRVNTGELFF. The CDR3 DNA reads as TGTGCCAGCCGTCGGGTGAACACCGGGGAGCTGTTTTTT.